The clone carrying this TCR beta chain turned up a few times. Its target is unknown. The data originate from a study of CD4 T cells in relation to SARS-CoV-2 and coronaviruses. Across the study: A couple of subjects were Hispanic; patients were roughly 8 males and a handful of females.

The CDR3 is 12 residues long. V gave up 10 bases and J gave up 1 base, with 10 bases separating them. In germline, CDR1 is ENHRY, CDR2 SYGVKD. Profiled with immunoSEQ multiplex PCR; TCRdb holds only in-frame clones, not every one. Here the sample spans 35,000 to 40,000 clones, around 77% being singletons. The clonotype was recovered from an adult with COVID-19. The chain is built from TRBV10-3 and TRBJ2-5; D is perhaps TRBD1 (5 bases). Sequencing was performed on memory CD4+ T cells from PBMCs, cultured in vitro. The CDR3 is CATRQGQETQYF. DNA of the CDR3: TGTGCCACCCGCCAGGGCCAAGAGACCCAGTACTTC.